This T cell receptor (beta chain) is from a study of Ad26.COV2.S vaccination and SARS-CoV-2 variants. On the study more broadly: This donor came from the COV1001 trial of Ad26.COV2.S.

Some clones are missing from TCRdb's copy, which holds only in-frame ones; the method was immunoSEQ multiplex PCR. Of about 280,000 clones listed, more than 75% are singletons. The CDR3 contains 14 residues. The trim removed 6 bases at V and 6 bases at J, leaving 6 bases unmatched. Germline CDR1 SQVTM, CDR2 ANQGSEA. Documented treatment: roughly 20 received Ad26.COV2.S at low or high dose, single or two shots; 5 received placebo; per-sample allocation not given. At day 63 after the first vaccine or placebo injection, samples were drawn. The material was peripheral blood, obtained in a trial of Ad26.COV2.S vaccine versus placebo. V usage is TRBV29-1 and J usage is TRBJ2-5; TRBD2 agrees at 14 bases. The source of this sequence is a person between 18 and 65 years old who received the Ad26.COV2.S COVID-19 vaccine or a placebo. This CDR3 is CSVEGLAGVQTQYF. As DNA, the CDR3 is TGCAGCGTAGAGGGACTAGCGGGGGTTCAGACCCAGTACTTC.